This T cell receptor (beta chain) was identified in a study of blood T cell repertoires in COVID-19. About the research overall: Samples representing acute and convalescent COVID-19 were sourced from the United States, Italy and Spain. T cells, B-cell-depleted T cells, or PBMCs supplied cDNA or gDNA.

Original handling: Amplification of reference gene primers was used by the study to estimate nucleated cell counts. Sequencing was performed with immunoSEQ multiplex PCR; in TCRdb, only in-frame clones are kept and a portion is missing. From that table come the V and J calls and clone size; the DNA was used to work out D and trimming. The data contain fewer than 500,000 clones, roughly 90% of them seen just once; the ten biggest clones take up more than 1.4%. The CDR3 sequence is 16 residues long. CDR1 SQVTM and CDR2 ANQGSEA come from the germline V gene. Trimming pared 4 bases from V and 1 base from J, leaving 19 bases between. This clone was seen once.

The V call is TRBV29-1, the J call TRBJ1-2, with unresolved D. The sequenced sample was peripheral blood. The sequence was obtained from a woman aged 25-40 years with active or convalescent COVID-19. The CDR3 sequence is CSVAGYGGLNNYGYTF. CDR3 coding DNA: TGCAGCGTTGCAGGATACGGCGGGCTGAATAACTATGGCTACACCTTC.